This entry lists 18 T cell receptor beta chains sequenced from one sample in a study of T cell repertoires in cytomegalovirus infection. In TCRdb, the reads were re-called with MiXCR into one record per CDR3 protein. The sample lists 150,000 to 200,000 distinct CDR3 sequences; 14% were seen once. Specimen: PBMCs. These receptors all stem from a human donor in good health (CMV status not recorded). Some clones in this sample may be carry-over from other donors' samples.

The CDR3 region is CASSFGLAGGYTDTQYF. The CDR3 bases are TGTGCCAGCAGTTTTGGACTAGCGGGAGGCTACACAGATACGCAGTATTTT. This rearrangement joins TRBV28 to TRBJ2-3, with 14 bases matching TRBD2. This CDR3 has 17 amino acids. Germline CDR1 reads MDHEN; CDR2 reads SYDVKM. The V segment lost 3 bases and the J segment 2 bases; nucleotides outside the gene matches: 4.

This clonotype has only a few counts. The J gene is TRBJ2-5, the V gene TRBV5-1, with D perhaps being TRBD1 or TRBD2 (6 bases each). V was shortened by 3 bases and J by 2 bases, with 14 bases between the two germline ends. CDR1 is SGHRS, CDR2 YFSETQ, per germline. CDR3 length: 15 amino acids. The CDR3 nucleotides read TGCGCCAGCAGCTCGGACCCGGGGGCGCAAGAGACCCAGTACTTC. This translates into CASSSDPGAQETQYF.

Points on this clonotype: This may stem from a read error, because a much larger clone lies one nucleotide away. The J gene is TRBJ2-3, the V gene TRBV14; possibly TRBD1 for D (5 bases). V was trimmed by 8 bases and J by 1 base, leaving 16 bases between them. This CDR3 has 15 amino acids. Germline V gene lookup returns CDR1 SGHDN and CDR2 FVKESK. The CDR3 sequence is CASWQTASGTDTQYF. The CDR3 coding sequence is TGTGCCAGCTGGCAGACAGCCAGCGGCACAGATACGCAGTATTTT.

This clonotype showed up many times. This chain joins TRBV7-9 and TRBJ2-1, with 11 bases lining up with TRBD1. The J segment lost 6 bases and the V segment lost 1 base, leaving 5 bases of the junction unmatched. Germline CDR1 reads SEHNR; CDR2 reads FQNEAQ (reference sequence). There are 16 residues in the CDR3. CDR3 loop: CASSLGDRGYPNEQFF. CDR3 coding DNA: TGTGCCAGCAGCTTAGGGGACAGGGGGTACCCCAATGAGCAGTTCTTC. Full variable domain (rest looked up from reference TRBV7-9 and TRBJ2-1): DTGVSQNPRHKITKRGQNVTFRCDPISEHNRLYWYRQTLGQGPEFLTYFQNEAQLEKSRLLSDRFSAERPKGSFSTLEIQRTEQGDSAMYLCASSLGDRGYPNEQFFGPGTRLTVL.

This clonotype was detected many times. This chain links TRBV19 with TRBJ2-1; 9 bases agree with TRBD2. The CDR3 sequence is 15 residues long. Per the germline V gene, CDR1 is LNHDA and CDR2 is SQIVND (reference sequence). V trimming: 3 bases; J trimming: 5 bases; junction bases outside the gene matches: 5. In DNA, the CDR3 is TGTGCCAGTAGTATTCTTAGCGGGGGTGACAATGAGCAGTTCTTC. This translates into CASSILSGGDNEQFF.

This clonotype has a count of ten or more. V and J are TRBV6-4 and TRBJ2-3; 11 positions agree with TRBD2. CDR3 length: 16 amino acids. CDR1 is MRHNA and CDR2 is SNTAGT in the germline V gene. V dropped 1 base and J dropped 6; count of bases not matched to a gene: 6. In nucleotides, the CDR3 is TGTGCCAGCAGTGACTTCGTCACTAGCGGGAGTGATACGCAGTATTTT. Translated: CASSDFVTSGSDTQYF.

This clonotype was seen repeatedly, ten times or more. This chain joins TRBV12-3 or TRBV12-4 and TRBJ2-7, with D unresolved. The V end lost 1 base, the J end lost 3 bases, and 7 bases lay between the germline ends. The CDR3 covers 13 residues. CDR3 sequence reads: CASSLGADYEQYF. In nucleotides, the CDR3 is TGTGCCAGCAGTTTAGGGGCAGACTACGAGCAGTACTTC.

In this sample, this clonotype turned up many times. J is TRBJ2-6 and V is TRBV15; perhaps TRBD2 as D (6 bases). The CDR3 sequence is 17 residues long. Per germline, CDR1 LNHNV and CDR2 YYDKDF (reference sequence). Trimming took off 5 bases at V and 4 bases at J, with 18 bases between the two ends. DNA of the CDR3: TGTGCCACCAGCTCCGGACCGGGGGTCCCCGGGGCCAACGTCCTGACTTTC. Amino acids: CATSSGPGVPGANVLTF. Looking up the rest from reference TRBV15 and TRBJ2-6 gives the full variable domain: DAMVIQNPRYQVTQFGKPVTLSCSQTLNHNVMYWYQQKSSQAPKLLFHYYDKDFNNEADTPDNFQSRRPNTSFCFLDIRSPGLGDTAMYLCATSSGPGVPGANVLTFGAGSRLTVL.

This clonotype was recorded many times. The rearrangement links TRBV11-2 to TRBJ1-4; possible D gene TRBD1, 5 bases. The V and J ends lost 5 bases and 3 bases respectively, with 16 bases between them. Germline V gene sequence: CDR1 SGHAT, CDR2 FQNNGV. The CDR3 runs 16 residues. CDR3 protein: CASSPGEITSNEKLFF. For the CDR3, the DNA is TGTGCCAGCAGCCCGGGGGAGATTACTTCTAATGAAAAACTGTTTTTT.

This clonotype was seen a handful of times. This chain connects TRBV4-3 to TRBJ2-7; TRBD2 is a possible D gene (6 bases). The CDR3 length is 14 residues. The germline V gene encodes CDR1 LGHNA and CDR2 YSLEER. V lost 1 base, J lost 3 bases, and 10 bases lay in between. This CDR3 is CASSQVGGVYEQYF. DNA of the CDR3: TGCGCCAGCAGCCAAGTAGGAGGGGTCTACGAGCAGTACTTC.

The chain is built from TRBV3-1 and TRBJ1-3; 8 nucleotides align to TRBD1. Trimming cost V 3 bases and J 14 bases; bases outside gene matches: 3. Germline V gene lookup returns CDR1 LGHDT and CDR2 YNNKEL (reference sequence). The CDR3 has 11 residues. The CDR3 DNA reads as TGTGCCAGCAGCCAGACAGGGGACGTATATTTT. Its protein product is CASSQTGDVYF.

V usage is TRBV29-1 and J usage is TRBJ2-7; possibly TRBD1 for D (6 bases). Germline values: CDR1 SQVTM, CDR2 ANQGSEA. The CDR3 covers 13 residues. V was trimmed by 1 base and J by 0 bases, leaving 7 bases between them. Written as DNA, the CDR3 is TGCAGCGTTGAAGGGGACACCTCCTACGAGCAGTACTTC. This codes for CSVEGDTSYEQYF.

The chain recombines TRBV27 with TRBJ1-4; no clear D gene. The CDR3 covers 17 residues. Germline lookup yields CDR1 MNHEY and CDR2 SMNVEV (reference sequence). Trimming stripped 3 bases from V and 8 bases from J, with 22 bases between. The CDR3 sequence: CASSLGKSRRTGEKLFF. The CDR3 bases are TGTGCCAGCAGTTTGGGAAAGAGTCGCCGGACGGGGGAAAAACTGTTTTTT.

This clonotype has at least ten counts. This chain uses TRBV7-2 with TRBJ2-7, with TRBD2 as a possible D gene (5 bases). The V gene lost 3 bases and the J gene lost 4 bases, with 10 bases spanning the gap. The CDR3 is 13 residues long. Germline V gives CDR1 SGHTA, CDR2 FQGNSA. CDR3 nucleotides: TGTGCCAGCAGCTTTACTAGTCTATACGAGCAGTACTTC. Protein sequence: CASSFTSLYEQYF.

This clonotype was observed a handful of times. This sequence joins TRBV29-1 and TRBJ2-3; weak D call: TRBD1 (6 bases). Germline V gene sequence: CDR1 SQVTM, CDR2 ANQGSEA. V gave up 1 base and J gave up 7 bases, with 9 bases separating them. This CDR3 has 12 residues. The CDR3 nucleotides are TGCAGCGTTGAAGGAAGGGGGAATACGCAGTATTTT. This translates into CSVEGRGNTQYF.

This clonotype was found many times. The CDR3 nucleotides are TGTGCCAGCAGTTTATGGGAAGAGGGCTACACCTTC. Translating gives CASSLWEEGYTF. The chain employs TRBV28 and TRBJ1-2, with D hard to call. Germline V gives CDR1 MDHEN, CDR2 SYDVKM. This CDR3 has 12 residues. V was trimmed by 0 bases and J by 8 bases, leaving 7 bases between them.

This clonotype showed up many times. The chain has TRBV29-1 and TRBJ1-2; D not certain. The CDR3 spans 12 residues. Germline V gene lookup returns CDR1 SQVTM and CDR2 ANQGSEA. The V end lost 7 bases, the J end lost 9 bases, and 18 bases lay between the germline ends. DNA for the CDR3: TGCAGCGCCACTGATTCATTTGGCAGCTACACCTTC. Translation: CSATDSFGSYTF.

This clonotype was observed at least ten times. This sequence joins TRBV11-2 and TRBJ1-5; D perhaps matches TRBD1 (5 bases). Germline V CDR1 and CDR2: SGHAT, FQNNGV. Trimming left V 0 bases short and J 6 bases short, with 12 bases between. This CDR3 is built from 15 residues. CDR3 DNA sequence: TGTGCCAGCAGCTTAGATCGGGGGTACGGTCAGCCCCAGCATTTT. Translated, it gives CASSLDRGYGQPQHF.